A single sample gave rise to the 5 T cell receptor beta chains below, sequenced in a study of cytomegalovirus exposure and HLA in healthy donors. PCR employed 60 Vbeta and 13 Jbeta primers. Measured with immunoSEQ multiplex PCR; TCRdb has only the in-frame clones, and not every one. The table shows 160,000 or so clones, with approximately 79% occurring only once. Sequenced: PBMCs. Source of these receptors: a man between 35 and 55 years old in good health and CMV-seronegative.

The V and J genes are TRBV6-4 and TRBJ2-3, with 7 bases lining up with TRBD2. This CDR3 has 16 amino acids. Losses at the gene ends were 0 bases for V and 2 bases for J; bases not matched to a gene: 5. Germline assignment: CDR1 MRHNA and CDR2 SNTAGT. CDR3 sequence (DNA): TGTGCCAGCAGTGACTCGGGGGGGGACCCCACAGATACGCAGTATTTT. It is translated as CASSDSGGDPTDTQYF.

The chain joins TRBV4-3 to TRBJ2-7; 8 nucleotides agree with TRBD1. The germline CDR1 and CDR2 sequences are LGHNA and YSLEER. The CDR3 is made up of 15 amino acids. J lost 4 bases, V lost 1 base, and 6 bases had no gene match. CDR3 sequence reads: CASSQVGQGAYEQYF. CDR3 DNA sequence: TGCGCCAGCAGCCAAGTCGGGCAGGGGGCTTACGAGCAGTACTTC.

V usage is TRBV9 and J usage is TRBJ2-3; 12 bases agree with TRBD2. The CDR3 spans 14 residues. V shed 3 bases, J shed 4 bases, and the junction held 0 bases outside the gene matches. Germline CDR1 reads SGDLS; CDR2 reads YYNGEE. The CDR3: CASSASGGADTQYF. In DNA form, the CDR3 reads TGTGCCAGCAGCGCTAGCGGGGGGGCAGATACGCAGTATTTT. The variable domain in full, completed from reference TRBV9 and TRBJ2-3, reads DSGVTQTPKHLITATGQRVTLRCSPRSGDLSVYWYQQSLDQGLQFLIQYYNGEERAKGNILERFSAQQFPDLHSELNLSSLELGDSALYFCASSASGGADTQYFGPGTRLTVL.

This clone was picked up one time. Compared with germline, one end of the junction differs, possibly owing to a read error. The chain links TRBV7-9 to TRBJ2-7; 10 bases are a match to TRBD1. The germline V gene encodes CDR1 SEHNR and CDR2 FQNEAQ (reference sequence). This CDR3 is built from 16 residues. CDR3 sequence: CSSSLAGTGAAYEQYF. The DNA for the CDR3 is TGTTCCAGCAGCTTAGCTGGGACAGGGGCCGCCTACGAGCAGTACTTC.

V is TRBV5-5 and J is TRBJ1-2; tentative D call: TRBD1 (5 bases). The germline V gene has CDR1 SGHKS and CDR2 YYEKEE (reference sequence). With 1 base removed from V and 0 bases from J, the gap between germline ends came to 16 bases. The CDR3 is made up of 17 amino acids. The CDR3 sequence: CASSLSATAKTNYGYTF. DNA for the CDR3: TGTGCCAGCAGCTTGTCGGCGACAGCGAAAACTAACTATGGCTACACCTTC.